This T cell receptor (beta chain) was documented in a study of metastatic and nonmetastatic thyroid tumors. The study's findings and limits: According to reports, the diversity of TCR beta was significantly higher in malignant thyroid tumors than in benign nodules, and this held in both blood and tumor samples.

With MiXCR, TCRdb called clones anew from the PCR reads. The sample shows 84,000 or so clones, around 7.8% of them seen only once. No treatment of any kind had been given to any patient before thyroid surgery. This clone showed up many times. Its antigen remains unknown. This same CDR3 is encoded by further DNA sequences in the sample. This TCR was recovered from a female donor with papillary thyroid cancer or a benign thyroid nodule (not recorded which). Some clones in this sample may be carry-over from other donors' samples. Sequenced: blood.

CDR3 region: CASSLGGLAGDTQYF. For the CDR3, the DNA is TGTGCCAGCAGCTTAGGGGGACTAGCGGGAGATACGCAGTATTTT. This chain connects TRBV7-6 to TRBJ2-3; 12 bases map to TRBD2. This CDR3 contains 15 residues. After removal of 1 base from V and 5 bases from J, the junction contained 1 base not matched to a gene. Germline V gene data show CDR1 as SGHVS and CDR2 as FNYEAQ. Full variable domain (remainder filled in from reference TRBV7-6 and TRBJ2-3): GAGVSQSPRYKVTKRGQDVALRCDPISGHVSLYWYRQALGQGPEFLTYFNYEAQQDKSGLPNDRFSAERPEGSISTLTIQRTEQRDSAMYRCASSLGGLAGDTQYFGPGTRLTVL.